This passage covers 17 T cell receptor beta chains from one sample sequenced in a study of PD-1 blockade in classical Hodgkin lymphoma. Regarding time point: cycle 4 day 1 (C4D1), after 5 to 7 weeks of nivolumab. Brentuximab vedotin exposure varied among the patients, all of whom had relapsed after autologous stem cell transplantation. Assay: immunoSEQ multiplex PCR; the TCRdb copy retains only in-frame clones and omits some. The sample holds tens of thousands of clones, roughly 86% seen once. Specimen: peripheral blood mononuclear cells (PBMCs), collected before the fourth cycle of nivolumab. The receptors were sampled from a human donor with classical Hodgkin lymphoma.

The rearrangement joins TRBV30 to TRBJ1-3; D may be TRBD1 (5 bases). Looked up from germline, CDR1 is GTSNPN and CDR2 is SVGIG (reference sequence). The CDR3 totals 14 residues. Deletions cut 3 bases from V and 5 bases from J, with 14 bases between. CDR3 in amino acids: CAWRLRGDRNTIYF. The CDR3 DNA reads TGTGCCTGGAGGTTGAGGGGAGACCGAAACACCATATATTTT.

CDR3 protein: CASSFDRRQETQYF. For the CDR3, the DNA is TGTGCCAGCAGCTTCGATCGTCGGCAAGAGACCCAGTACTTC. This chain connects TRBV5-4 to TRBJ2-5; no firm D call. The CDR3 is made up of 14 amino acids. Germline V gene lookup returns CDR1 SGHNT and CDR2 YYREEE (reference sequence). Trimming cost V 2 bases and J 2 bases, with 10 bases left between them.

The chain has TRBV13 and TRBJ2-3; D could derive from TRBD1 or TRBD2 (5 bases each). The CDR3 covers 16 residues. Germline CDR1 reads PRHDT; CDR2 reads FYEKMQ (reference sequence). Trimming removed 1 base from V and 1 base from J, with 12 bases in between. The CDR3 spells CASSLDGLGGTDTQYF. The CDR3 region has the DNA TGTGCCAGCAGCTTAGACGGCCTGGGGGGCACAGATACGCAGTATTTT.

The J gene is TRBJ1-2, the V gene TRBV7-6; D is possibly TRBD1 (6 bases). The CDR3 covers 13 residues. Germline V lookup: CDR1 SGHVS, CDR2 FNYEAQ. V was cut by 5 bases and J by 6 bases, with 13 bases left in between. The CDR3: CASSLKGGDGYTF. The CDR3 DNA sequence: TGTGCCAGCAGCCTCAAGGGGGGGGATGGCTACACCTTC.

The CDR3 bases are TGCGCCAGCAGCCGGGGACAGCTTAACACTGAAGCTTTCTTT. Its translation is CASSRGQLNTEAFF. This chain links TRBV4-1 with TRBJ1-1, with 7 nucleotides matching TRBD1. Per germline, CDR1 MGHRA and CDR2 YSYEKL. The CDR3 extends over 14 amino acids. V lost 4 bases to trimming and J lost 2 bases; unmatched junction nucleotides: 4.

In its sample, this clone was seen once. J is TRBJ2-5 and V is TRBV23-1, with 9 bases lining up with TRBD1. TRBV23-1 has ORF status, its function being uncertain. V shed 1 base, J shed 5 bases, and the junction held 14 bases outside the gene matches. This CDR3 spans 18 amino acids. CDR3 in amino acids: CASSQWAVGQGQSETQYF. CDR3 coding DNA: TGCGCCAGCAGTCAATGGGCCGTGGGACAGGGTCAATCGGAGACCCAGTACTTC.

The chain joins TRBV7-3 to TRBJ2-1; D is unclear. V dropped 2 bases and J dropped 9 bases, with 11 bases sitting between them. The CDR3 loop spans 13 amino acids. The germline V gene encodes CDR1 SGHTA and CDR2 FQGTGA. CDR3 region: CASSLSAMAEQFF. The CDR3 coding sequence is TGTGCCAGCAGCTTATCCGCCATGGCTGAGCAGTTCTTC.

This chain links TRBV27 with TRBJ1-1; D is unresolved. V was trimmed by 8 bases and J by 0 bases, leaving 13 bases between them. The CDR3 runs to 14 residues. Germline-derived CDR1 and CDR2 are MNHEY and SMNVEV (reference sequence). CDR3 residues: CASSLRIMNTEAFF. In DNA, the CDR3 is TGTGCCAGCTCTCTGCGCATTATGAACACTGAAGCTTTCTTT.

The J gene is TRBJ2-7, the V gene TRBV7-9; 8 bases are shared with TRBD1. V shed 1 base and J 7 bases; nucleotides not matched to a gene: 9. The germline CDR1 and CDR2 sequences are SEHNR and FQNEAQ (reference sequence). This CDR3 region has 15 residues. The CDR3 DNA is TGTGCCAGCAGCTTAGTTCCAGGGGGCATTAGGGAGCAGTACTTC. Amino acids: CASSLVPGGIREQYF.

CDR3 DNA: TGTGCCAGCAGCTTAGAGTTACAGGGGGGGAGGATCTACGAGCAGTACTTC. Protein: CASSLELQGGRIYEQYF. The gene calls are TRBV11-3 and TRBJ2-7; D possibly corresponds to TRBD1 (8 bases). Germline V gene data show CDR1 as SGHNT and CDR2 as YENEEA. Trimming removed 0 bases at V and 3 bases at J, with 18 bases between. The CDR3 runs 17 residues.

The V call is TRBV9, the J call TRBJ1-3; no definite D call. From germline, CDR1 is SGDLS and CDR2 YYNGEE. Trimming removed 0 bases at V and 0 bases at J, with 16 bases between. The CDR3 is 18 amino acids. As DNA, the CDR3 is TGTGCCAGCAGCGTAGAATCATCCCTTTCGAGCTCTGGAAACACCATATATTTT. It codes for CASSVESSLSSSGNTIYF.

The V gene is TRBV5-1, the J gene TRBJ2-1; 7 bases match TRBD2. The CDR3 has 16 amino acids. Losses at the gene ends were 0 bases for V and 3 bases for J; bases not matched to a gene: 6. Germline CDR1 reads SGHRS; CDR2 reads YFSETQ. In nucleotides, the CDR3 is TGCGCCAGCAGCTTGGGAGGCCAGCGGGGCTACAATGAGCAGTTCTTC. This translates into CASSLGGQRGYNEQFF.

The rearrangement links TRBV27 to TRBJ2-7; the D is unclear. This CDR3 comprises 13 residues. CDR1 and CDR2 (germline): MNHEY, SMNVEV (reference sequence). Trimming took 4 bases from V and 3 from J, leaving 10 bases between them. The CDR3 DNA follows: TGTGCCAGCAGTTACACGGCGGACTACGAGCAGTACTTC. Translating gives CASSYTADYEQYF.

This rearrangement joins TRBV30 to TRBJ2-2; 15 nucleotides line up with TRBD2. The CDR3 length is 17 residues. Germline V gene lookup returns CDR1 GTSNPN and CDR2 SVGIG (reference sequence). Trimming at V came to 6 bases and at J to 2 bases, leaving 7 bases not matched to a gene. In DNA form, the CDR3 reads TGTGCCTGTCCTAAGGGACTAGCGGGGGGTAACACCGGGGAGCTGTTTTTT. Encoded protein: CACPKGLAGGNTGELFF. Together with reference TRBV30 and TRBJ2-2, the CDR3 gives the full variable domain: SQTIHQWPATLVQPVGSPLSLECTVEGTSNPNLYWYRQAAGRGLQLLFYSVGIGQISSEVPQNLSASRPQDRQFILSSKKLLLSDSGFYLCACPKGLAGGNTGELFFGEGSRLTVL.

This clone was observed a few times. J is TRBJ1-5 and V is TRBV27; D uncertain. CDR1 and CDR2 from the germline V gene are MNHEY and SMNVEV (reference sequence). This CDR3 is built from 12 residues. Trimming shortened V by 7 bases and J by 6 bases, and 10 bases separated the two germline ends. The CDR3 DNA is TGTGCCAGCATAGATTGGACTCAGCCCCAGCATTTT. Translation gives CASIDWTQPQHF.

The chain recombines TRBV5-1 with TRBJ2-7, with 12 nucleotides matching TRBD1. J was trimmed by 6 bases and V by 4 bases; bases with no gene match: 5. CDR1 is SGHRS and CDR2 is YFSETQ in the germline V gene. CDR3 length: 14 residues. The CDR3 nucleotides are TGCGCCAGCAGCATGGGACAGGGGGCGCGCGAGCAGTACTTC. Translated, it gives CASSMGQGAREQYF.

J is TRBJ1-1 and V is TRBV4-2; no clear D gene. V lost 2 bases to trimming and J lost 0 bases, with 7 bases between them. The CDR3 spans 14 residues. Germline V gene data show CDR1 as LGHNA and CDR2 as YNFKEQ. CDR3 coding DNA: TGTGCCAGCAGCCAACGACCCGTGAACACTGAAGCTTTCTTT. Its protein is CASSQRPVNTEAFF.